These T cell receptor beta chains were read from a single sample in a study of blood T cell repertoires in COVID-19. Sequenced by immunoSEQ multiplex PCR; TCRdb stores in-frame clones only, minus some. The data contain some 250,000 clones, less than 90% of them seen just once; the ten biggest clones take up less than 15%. The sequenced material came from peripheral blood. These receptors were taken from a woman in her 30s with COVID-19, enrolled during active disease. CDR3s include the opening cysteine and the closing phenylalanine or tryptophan. Each record gives: D gene, clone size, V gene, J gene, CDR3 protein, CDR3 DNA. The D gene is left open where the match is weak. Clone size is stated in some rows and not others, as once, few, many or a class when expanded.

D gene: TRBD1
clone size: -
V gene: TRBV7-6
J gene: TRBJ2-1
CDR3 protein: CASSSRTGESYNEQFF
CDR3 DNA: TGTGCCAGCAGCTCACGGACAGGGGAATCCTACAATGAGCAGTTCTTC

D gene: -
clone size: -
V gene: TRBV10-3
J gene: TRBJ2-2
CDR3 protein: CAISYSDTGELFF
CDR3 DNA: TGTGCCATCAGTTACTCCGACACCGGGGAGCTGTTTTTT

D gene: -
clone size: -
V gene: TRBV21-1
J gene: TRBJ1-3
CDR3 protein: CASPTGTGNTIYF
CDR3 DNA: TGTGCCAGCCCGACAGGGACTGGAAACACCATATATTTT

D gene: -
clone size: once
V gene: TRBV24-1
J gene: TRBJ2-1
CDR3 protein: CATSVRRGGVGNEQFF
CDR3 DNA: TGTGCCACCAGTGTCAGGCGGGGCGGGGTTGGCAATGAGCAGTTCTTC

D gene: -
clone size: -
V gene: TRBV19
J gene: TRBJ2-2
CDR3 protein: CASRGRTAHRKGELFF
CDR3 DNA: TGTGCCAGTAGGGGTAGGACAGCACACCGGAAGGGGGAGCTGTTTTTT

D gene: TRBD1
clone size: -
V gene: TRBV7-2
J gene: TRBJ2-2
CDR3 protein: CASSLRGGMAGELFF
CDR3 DNA: TGTGCCAGCAGCTTGAGAGGGGGCATGGCCGGGGAGCTGTTTTTT

D gene: -
clone size: -
V gene: TRBV10-3
J gene: TRBJ2-7
CDR3 protein: CAISEVSGEQYF
CDR3 DNA: TGTGCCATCAGTGAAGTGAGCGGCGAGCAGTACTTC

D gene: -
clone size: once
V gene: TRBV4-1
J gene: TRBJ2-7
CDR3 protein: CASSQGWAGGLYEQYF
CDR3 DNA: TGCGCCAGCAGCCAAGGTTGGGCAGGGGGGTTGTACGAGCAGTACTTC

D gene: -
clone size: -
V gene: TRBV21-1
J gene: TRBJ1-4
CDR3 protein: CASSTNRDRGEKLFF
CDR3 DNA: TGTGCCAGCAGCACCAACAGGGACAGGGGTGAAAAACTGTTTTTT

D gene: -
clone size: -
V gene: TRBV10-3
J gene: TRBJ1-4
CDR3 protein: CAISDGPDEKLFF
CDR3 DNA: TGTGCCATCAGTGATGGGCCAGATGAAAAACTGTTTTTT

D gene: TRBD2
clone size: -
V gene: TRBV5-5
J gene: TRBJ2-7
CDR3 protein: CASSLVRASGVYEQYF
CDR3 DNA: TGTGCCAGCAGCTTGGTTAGGGCTAGCGGGGTATACGAGCAGTACTTC

D gene: TRBD1
clone size: -
V gene: TRBV5-5
J gene: TRBJ2-7
CDR3 protein: CASSWGTGGYEQYF
CDR3 DNA: TGTGCCAGCAGCTGGGGGACAGGAGGCTACGAGCAGTACTTC

D gene: TRBD1
clone size: -
V gene: TRBV4-1
J gene: TRBJ1-6
CDR3 protein: CASSLQGAWSLHF
CDR3 DNA: TGCGCCAGCAGCCTCCAGGGGGCATGGTCCCTCCACTTT

D gene: TRBD1
clone size: -
V gene: TRBV5-6
J gene: TRBJ2-2
CDR3 protein: CASSLFEIQGLTGELFF
CDR3 DNA: TGTGCCAGCAGCTTGTTCGAGATACAGGGGCTAACCGGGGAGCTGTTTTTT

D gene: -
clone size: few
V gene: TRBV30
J gene: TRBJ1-6
CDR3 protein: CAWSVLGGDSPLHF
CDR3 DNA: TGTGCCTGGAGTGTACTTGGGGGGGACTCACCCCTCCACTTT

D gene: -
clone size: -
V gene: TRBV24-1
J gene: TRBJ2-2
CDR3 protein: CATSDPKRLRGTGELFF
CDR3 DNA: TGTGCCACCAGTGATCCCAAGCGACTCCGGGGCACCGGGGAGCTGTTTTTT